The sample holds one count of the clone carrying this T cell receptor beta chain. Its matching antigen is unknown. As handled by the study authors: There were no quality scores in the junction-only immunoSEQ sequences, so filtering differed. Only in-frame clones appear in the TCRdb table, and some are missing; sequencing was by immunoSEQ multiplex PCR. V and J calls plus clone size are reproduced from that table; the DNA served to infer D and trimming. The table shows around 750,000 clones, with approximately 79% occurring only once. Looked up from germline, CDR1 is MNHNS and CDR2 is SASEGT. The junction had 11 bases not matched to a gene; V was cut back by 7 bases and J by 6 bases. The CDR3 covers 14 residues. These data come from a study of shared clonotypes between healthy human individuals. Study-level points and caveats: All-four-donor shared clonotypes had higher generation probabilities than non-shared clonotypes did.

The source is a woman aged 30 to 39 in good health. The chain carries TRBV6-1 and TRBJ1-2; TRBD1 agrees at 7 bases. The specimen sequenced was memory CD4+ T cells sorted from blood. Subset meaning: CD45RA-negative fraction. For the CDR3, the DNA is TGTGCCAGCATATTACAGGGGTTTTTGGATGGCTACACCTTC. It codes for CASILQGFLDGYTF.